Listed below are T cell receptor beta chains from one sample, sequenced in a study of CD8 T cells in acute hepatitis C reinfection. Some clones are missing from TCRdb's copy, which holds only in-frame ones; the method was immunoSEQ multiplex PCR. In the table there are tens of thousands of clones, around nine tenths of which are singletons. Sequenced input: naive CD8+ T cells from PBMCs. Receptors were obtained from a man aged 25-45 years with chronic hepatitis C. CDR3s include the opening cysteine and the closing phenylalanine or tryptophan. A D gene is named only where the DNA matches it firmly. Size values are once, few and many counts, or a class for expanded clones, and some rows have none.

CASSIQGALYEQYF,TGTGCCAGCAGCATACAGGGGGCTCTGTACGAGCAGTACTTC,.,TRBD1,TRBJ2-7,TRBV7-9
CASSRSSGDTDTQYF,TGTGCCAGCAGTCGGTCTAGCGGGGACACAGATACGCAGTATTTT,.,TRBD2,TRBJ2-3,TRBV27
CASSQDRLNTEAFF,TGCGCCAGCAGCCAAGACAGGCTGAACACTGAAGCTTTCTTT,.,.,TRBJ1-1,TRBV4-1
CASSESGPYEQYF,TGTGCCAGCAGTGAGTCAGGCCCCTACGAGCAGTACTTC,.,.,TRBJ2-7,TRBV6-1
CASSYGYAGNEKLFF,TGTGCCAGCAGTTACGGTTATGCCGGTAATGAAAAACTGTTTTTT,.,.,TRBJ1-4,TRBV6-5
CASSWTREYEKLFF,TGTGCCAGTAGTTGGACGAGGGAGTACGAAAAACTGTTTTTT,few,.,TRBJ1-4,TRBV19
CASSPPSGSRDEQFF,TGTGCCAGCTCACCACCTAGCGGGAGTCGTGATGAGCAGTTCTTC,once,TRBD2,TRBJ2-1,TRBV18
CASSPDGGSTDTQYF,TGTGCCAGCAGCCCGGATGGGGGGAGCACAGATACGCAGTATTTT,.,.,TRBJ2-3,TRBV5-6
CASRPGTGRYEQYF,TGTGCCAGCAGGCCCGGGACAGGGAGATACGAGCAGTACTTC,once,TRBD1,TRBJ2-7,TRBV7-6
CASSVSLAGKGQETQYF,TGTGCCAGCAGTGTATCGCTAGCGGGGAAAGGGCAAGAGACCCAGTACTTC,.,TRBD2,TRBJ2-5,TRBV6-1
CASSYRTSGATWETQYF,TGTGCCAGCAGCTACCGGACTAGCGGGGCCACGTGGGAGACCCAGTACTTC,.,TRBD2,TRBJ2-5,TRBV5-6
CASSKQGVDTEAFF,TGTGCCAGCAGTAAACAGGGGGTGGACACTGAAGCTTTCTTT,.,TRBD1,TRBJ1-1,TRBV27
CASNYLGTGNGYTF,TGTGCCAGTAATTACCTGGGGACAGGGAACGGCTACACCTTC,.,TRBD1,TRBJ1-2,TRBV19
CASSQVRGLDEQFF,TGTGCCAGCAGCCAAGTAAGAGGGCTCGATGAGCAGTTCTTC,.,.,TRBJ2-1,TRBV14
CAVWKGTDSNYGYTF,TGTGCCGTATGGAAAGGGACTGACTCTAACTATGGCTACACCTTC,.,.,TRBJ1-2,TRBV30
CASSQDRQGGQPQHF,TGTGCCAGCAGCCAAGATCGGCAAGGCGGTCAGCCCCAGCATTTT,.,.,TRBJ1-5,TRBV4-2
CAHPAGNHYGYTF,TGTGCCCACCCGGCAGGCAATCACTATGGCTACACCTTC,.,.,TRBJ1-2,TRBV30
CATPPRTGQRGTEAFF,TGTGCCACCCCCCCCCGGACAGGGCAGCGGGGCACTGAAGCTTTCTTT,.,TRBD1,TRBJ1-1,TRBV15
CASSIVQGSNQPQHF,TGTGCCAGTAGTATTGTACAGGGAAGCAATCAGCCCCAGCATTTT,.,.,TRBJ1-5,TRBV19
CASSRGPAYEQYF,TGTGCCAGCAGTCGGGGGCCTGCCTACGAGCAGTACTTC,.,.,TRBJ2-7,TRBV27
CAWSVTINEQFF,TGTGCCTGGAGTGTAACCATCAATGAGCAGTTCTTC,.,.,TRBJ2-1,TRBV30
CASSQLADTQYF,TGTGCCAGCAGCCAATTGGCGGATACGCAGTATTTT,.,.,TRBJ2-3,TRBV9
CASSLGSDTQYF,TGTGCCAGCAGCTTAGGCTCAGATACGCAGTATTTT,.,.,TRBJ2-3,TRBV11-3
CASSLDPDDTIYF,TGTGCCAGCAGCTTAGACCCAGATGACACCATATATTTT,.,.,TRBJ1-3,TRBV7-9
CASGRAQGTSYEQYF,TGTGCCAGTGGACGAGCCCAGGGAACTTCCTACGAGCAGTACTTC,.,.,TRBJ2-7,TRBV19
CASRLLRDRGYGYTF,TGTGCAAGTCGCTTACTCCGGGACAGGGGGTATGGCTACACCTTC,.,.,TRBJ1-2,TRBV12-2
CSALGEKLFF,TGCAGCGCCCTGGGAGAAAAACTGTTTTTT,.,.,TRBJ1-4,TRBV29-1
CASSHLAGSSYNEQFF,TGTGCCAGCAGCCATCTAGCGGGCAGCTCCTACAATGAGCAGTTCTTC,.,TRBD2,TRBJ2-1,TRBV11-2
CASSFELPGLAENEQFF,TGCGCCAGCAGCTTCGAACTCCCGGGACTAGCTGAAAATGAGCAGTTCTTC,.,TRBD2,TRBJ2-1,TRBV5-1
CAWSDSAEQYF,TGTGCCTGGAGTGACTCTGCCGAGCAGTACTTC,.,.,TRBJ2-7,TRBV30
CASSFRGDTQYF,TGTGCCAGCAGCTTTCGGGGGGATACGCAGTATTTT,.,.,TRBJ2-3,TRBV7-9
CASSGGLGETQYF,TGTGCCAGCAGCGGAGGACTCGGGGAGACCCAGTACTTC,.,.,TRBJ2-5,TRBV6-1
CASSTSGLGTDTQYF,TGTGCCAGCAGTACAAGCGGGTTGGGCACAGATACGCAGTATTTT,.,.,TRBJ2-3,TRBV6-4
CASSIVGEQFF,TGTGCCAGTAGTATCGTGGGTGAGCAGTTCTTC,.,.,TRBJ2-1,TRBV19
CASSLSGGALYYGYTF,TGTGCCAGCAGTTTATCGGGGGGAGCCCTCTACTATGGCTACACCTTC,.,.,TRBJ1-2,TRBV27
CASSGGLAGYEQYF,TGTGCCAGTAGTGGGGGACTAGCTGGCTACGAGCAGTACTTC,.,TRBD2,TRBJ2-7,TRBV19
CASSGRTGVYEQYF,TGTGCCAGCAGCGGGCGGACAGGGGTCTACGAGCAGTACTTC,few,TRBD1,TRBJ2-7,TRBV5-8
CASSWDRATDTQYF,TGTGCCAGCTCCTGGGACAGGGCCACAGATACGCAGTATTTT,.,TRBD1,TRBJ2-3,TRBV9
CASSEGLLRYNEQFF,TGTGCCAGCAGTGAAGGCCTCCTAAGATACAATGAGCAGTTCTTC,.,.,TRBJ2-1,TRBV2
CASTLGAGGKNIQYF,TGTGCCAGCACCTTAGGGGCAGGGGGAAAAAACATTCAGTACTTC,.,TRBD1,TRBJ2-4,TRBV6-5
CASSFEEPEKLFF,TGTGCCAGCAGCTTTGAAGAGCCTGAAAAACTGTTTTTT,.,.,TRBJ1-4,TRBV7-9
CASSWEGTEAFF,TGTGCCAGCAGCTGGGAGGGCACTGAAGCTTTCTTT,.,.,TRBJ1-1,TRBV5-8
CASSGDFHYGYTF,TGTGCCAGCAGTGGAGATTTTCACTATGGCTACACCTTC,.,.,TRBJ1-2,TRBV28
CASSSVSGGPPDTQYF,TGTGCCAGCAGCTCGGTTAGCGGGGGGCCCCCAGATACGCAGTATTTT,.,TRBD2,TRBJ2-3,TRBV7-2
CASSPDSYGYTF,TGTGCCAGCAGTCCTGATAGCTATGGCTACACCTTC,.,.,TRBJ1-2,TRBV9
CASSPGQGRNEQFF,TGTGCCAGCAGCCCCGGACAGGGTAGGAATGAGCAGTTCTTC,.,TRBD1,TRBJ2-1,TRBV14
CASSIDPAGGGTGELFF,TGTGCCAGTAGTATAGATCCAGCGGGAGGAGGCACCGGGGAGCTGTTTTTT,.,TRBD2,TRBJ2-2,TRBV19
CASSPQGYEQYF,TGTGCCAGCAGCCCACAGGGCTACGAGCAGTACTTC,.,.,TRBJ2-7,TRBV5-6
CASISGSFYNEQFF,TGTGCCAGCATCAGTGGGAGCTTTTACAATGAGCAGTTCTTC,.,.,TRBJ2-1,TRBV2
CASSYSSGASTDTQYF,TGTGCCAGCAGTTACTCAAGCGGGGCGAGCACAGATACGCAGTATTTT,.,TRBD2,TRBJ2-3,TRBV6-5
CSARTSGINEQFF,TGCAGCGCCCGGACTAGCGGGATTAATGAGCAGTTCTTC,.,TRBD2,TRBJ2-1,TRBV29-1
CASSPPPQGGTEAFF,TGTGCCAGCAGCCCCCCCCCACAGGGTGGGACTGAAGCTTTCTTT,.,.,TRBJ1-1,TRBV13
CASSIRLSYNSPLHF,TGTGCCAGTAGTATCCGGTTGTCCTATAATTCACCCCTCCACTTT,once,.,TRBJ1-6,TRBV19
CASRERGPYGYTF,TGTGCCAGCAGAGAAAGGGGGCCTTATGGCTACACCTTC,.,TRBD1,TRBJ1-2,TRBV6-1
CASRESSTDTQYF,TGTGCCAGCAGAGAGTCCTCCACAGATACGCAGTATTTT,.,.,TRBJ2-3,TRBV6-1
CASSLDEETQYF,TGTGCCAGCAGCTTAGACGAAGAGACCCAGTACTTC,.,.,TRBJ2-5,TRBV11-2
CASSVDRENEKLFF,TGTGCCAGCAGCGTAGACAGGGAAAATGAAAAACTGTTTTTT,.,.,TRBJ1-4,TRBV9